These T cell receptor beta chains were read from a single sample in a study of cytomegalovirus exposure and HLA in healthy donors. The table came from immunoSEQ multiplex PCR; TCRdb's copy has only in-frame clones and leaves some out. The sample comprises more than 130,000 clones, about 80% of which are singletons, and roughly 4.5% rests with the top ten. Input material: PBMCs. The origin of the receptors is a man aged 35-49 years in good health and CMV-seropositive. CDR3s include the opening cysteine and the closing phenylalanine or tryptophan. The D gene is left open where the match is weak. For some rows the clone size is stated as once, few or many, or as a class when expanded; others skip it.

v_gene: TRBV4-1; d_gene: TRBD1; j_gene: TRBJ1-1; abundance: NA; CDR3aa: CASSQYRQGRRTEAFF; CDR3nt: TGCGCCAGCAGCCAGTACCGACAGGGGAGGCGGACTGAAGCTTTCTTT
v_gene: TRBV27; d_gene: NA; j_gene: TRBJ2-5; abundance: NA; CDR3aa: CASGPRGGLETQYF; CDR3nt: TGTGCCAGCGGGCCCAGGGGAGGGTTGGAGACCCAGTACTTC
v_gene: TRBV6-5; d_gene: TRBD1; j_gene: TRBJ1-2; abundance: NA; CDR3aa: CASSSQGGVFNGYTF; CDR3nt: TGTGCCAGCAGCTCCCAGGGGGGAGTTTTTAATGGCTACACCTTC
v_gene: TRBV11-3; d_gene: NA; j_gene: TRBJ2-5; abundance: NA; CDR3aa: CASSLLRFETQYF; CDR3nt: TGTGCCAGCAGCTTATTGAGATTTGAGACCCAGTACTTC
v_gene: TRBV18; d_gene: NA; j_gene: TRBJ1-1; abundance: NA; CDR3aa: CASSPTWTVGNTEAFF; CDR3nt: TGTGCCAGCTCTCCGACCTGGACAGTCGGGAACACTGAAGCTTTCTTT
v_gene: TRBV6-5; d_gene: NA; j_gene: TRBJ2-3; abundance: NA; CDR3aa: CASSPSPSTDTQYF; CDR3nt: TGTGCCAGCAGTCCCTCCCCCAGCACAGATACGCAGTATTTT
v_gene: TRBV27; d_gene: NA; j_gene: TRBJ1-3; abundance: NA; CDR3aa: CASSSVGVSGNTIYF; CDR3nt: TGTGCCAGCAGTTCCGTAGGGGTTTCTGGAAACACCATATATTTT
v_gene: TRBV5-1; d_gene: TRBD2; j_gene: TRBJ2-3; abundance: NA; CDR3aa: CASTLFPGGTDTQYF; CDR3nt: TGCGCCAGCACCCTTTTCCCCGGGGGGACAGATACGCAGTATTTT
v_gene: TRBV5-1; d_gene: TRBD2; j_gene: TRBJ2-1; abundance: NA; CDR3aa: CASSLGLAGALSYNEQFF; CDR3nt: TGCGCCAGCAGCTTGGGGCTAGCGGGGGCCCTCTCCTACAATGAGCAGTTCTTC
v_gene: TRBV7-9; d_gene: NA; j_gene: TRBJ2-2; abundance: NA; CDR3aa: CASSLGREGRTGELFF; CDR3nt: TGTGCCAGCAGCTTAGGGAGGGAAGGGCGCACCGGGGAGCTGTTTTTT
v_gene: TRBV15; d_gene: TRBD1; j_gene: TRBJ1-2; abundance: NA; CDR3aa: CATSSLYAGGHYGYTF; CDR3nt: TGTGCCACCAGCAGTCTTTATGCAGGGGGACACTATGGCTACACCTTC
v_gene: TRBV7-2; d_gene: NA; j_gene: TRBJ1-5; abundance: NA; CDR3aa: CASSLGRYSNQPQHF; CDR3nt: TGTGCCAGCAGCCTCGGGAGGTATAGCAATCAGCCCCAGCATTTT
v_gene: TRBV5-1; d_gene: NA; j_gene: TRBJ2-3; abundance: once; CDR3aa: CASSFFPDTQYF; CDR3nt: TGCGCCAGCAGCTTTTTCCCGGATACGCAGTATTTT
v_gene: TRBV4-2; d_gene: TRBD1; j_gene: TRBJ2-1; abundance: NA; CDR3aa: CASSPNRDRVWNEQFF; CDR3nt: TGTGCCAGCAGCCCAAATCGTGACAGGGTGTGGAATGAGCAGTTCTTC
v_gene: TRBV5-1; d_gene: NA; j_gene: TRBJ1-5; abundance: NA; CDR3aa: CASSLDGASNRPQHF; CDR3nt: TGCGCCAGCAGCTTGGATGGGGCAAGCAATCGGCCCCAGCATTTT
v_gene: TRBV5-1; d_gene: TRBD2; j_gene: TRBJ2-1; abundance: NA; CDR3aa: CASSSSKRAGGPNEQFF; CDR3nt: TGCGCCAGCAGCTCCAGTAAACGCGCGGGAGGGCCCAATGAGCAGTTCTTC
v_gene: TRBV30; d_gene: TRBD1; j_gene: TRBJ1-6; abundance: NA; CDR3aa: CAWSRDRGLNSPLHF; CDR3nt: TGTGCCTGGAGTAGGGACAGGGGGCTTAATTCACCCCTCCACTTT
v_gene: TRBV7-2; d_gene: TRBD2; j_gene: TRBJ2-7; abundance: NA; CDR3aa: CASSLPTSGGAKSYEQYF; CDR3nt: TGTGCCAGCAGCTTGCCGACTAGCGGGGGGGCCAAATCCTACGAGCAGTACTTC
v_gene: TRBV7-9; d_gene: TRBD1; j_gene: TRBJ1-4; abundance: once; CDR3aa: CASSSKTLRDSGGKLFF; CDR3nt: TGTGCCAGCAGTTCTAAAACGCTCCGGGACAGTGGTGGAAAACTGTTTTTT
v_gene: TRBV19; d_gene: TRBD2; j_gene: TRBJ2-5; abundance: few; CDR3aa: CASSRQTRGVETQYF; CDR3nt: TGTGCCAGTAGCAGACAGACCCGGGGGGTAGAGACCCAGTACTTC
v_gene: TRBV9; d_gene: TRBD2; j_gene: TRBJ2-1; abundance: NA; CDR3aa: CASSPRTSGGLYNEQFF; CDR3nt: TGTGCCAGCAGCCCCCGGACTAGCGGGGGACTTTACAATGAGCAGTTCTTC
v_gene: TRBV7-9; d_gene: NA; j_gene: TRBJ2-1; abundance: NA; CDR3aa: CASSPRTPEQFF; CDR3nt: TGTGCCAGCAGCCCACGGACTCCTGAGCAGTTCTTC
v_gene: TRBV5-1; d_gene: TRBD2; j_gene: TRBJ2-7; abundance: NA; CDR3aa: CASSRTSGIYEQYF; CDR3nt: TGCGCCAGCAGCAGGACTAGCGGGATCTACGAGCAGTACTTC
v_gene: TRBV7-2; d_gene: TRBD1; j_gene: TRBJ2-7; abundance: NA; CDR3aa: CASSFSWGQGQPYEQYF; CDR3nt: TGTGCCAGCAGCTTTTCTTGGGGACAGGGACAACCCTACGAGCAGTACTTC
v_gene: TRBV11-2; d_gene: TRBD2; j_gene: TRBJ2-7; abundance: NA; CDR3aa: CASSLAGGGYYEQYF; CDR3nt: TGTGCCAGCAGTCTAGCGGGAGGTGGTTACTACGAGCAGTACTTC
v_gene: TRBV19; d_gene: TRBD1; j_gene: TRBJ1-2; abundance: NA; CDR3aa: CATEPMGQAAGGYTF; CDR3nt: TGTGCCACCGAACCGATGGGACAGGCGGCGGGTGGCTACACCTTC
v_gene: TRBV5-4; d_gene: NA; j_gene: TRBJ1-4; abundance: NA; CDR3aa: CASSLETNEKLFF; CDR3nt: TGTGCCAGCAGCTTAGAGACTAATGAAAAACTGTTTTTT
v_gene: TRBV9; d_gene: NA; j_gene: TRBJ1-1; abundance: NA; CDR3aa: CASSSWNTEAFF; CDR3nt: TGTGCCAGCAGCTCATGGAACACTGAAGCTTTCTTT
v_gene: TRBV29-1; d_gene: TRBD1; j_gene: TRBJ1-1; abundance: NA; CDR3aa: CSAPDRTSNTEAFF; CDR3nt: TGCAGCGCGCCGGACAGGACATCGAACACTGAAGCTTTCTTT
v_gene: TRBV7-6; d_gene: TRBD2; j_gene: TRBJ2-1; abundance: NA; CDR3aa: CASSFSLLLAGGPGEQFF; CDR3nt: TGTGCCAGCAGCTTCTCTTTATTACTAGCGGGAGGGCCGGGGGAGCAGTTCTTC
v_gene: TRBV19; d_gene: NA; j_gene: TRBJ1-2; abundance: NA; CDR3aa: CASRSRGGGNYGYTF; CDR3nt: TGTGCCAGTAGGTCAAGAGGTGGCGGTAACTATGGCTACACCTTC
v_gene: TRBV30; d_gene: TRBD2; j_gene: TRBJ2-5; abundance: NA; CDR3aa: CAWSGTSGGGRTQYF; CDR3nt: TGTGCCTGGAGCGGGACTAGCGGGGGGGGACGGACCCAGTACTTC
v_gene: TRBV29-1; d_gene: TRBD1; j_gene: TRBJ2-1; abundance: few; CDR3aa: CSSWPGQTKNEQFF; CDR3nt: TGCAGCTCCTGGCCGGGACAGACAAAAAATGAGCAGTTCTTC
v_gene: TRBV27; d_gene: TRBD2; j_gene: TRBJ2-7; abundance: NA; CDR3aa: CASRSWGGDEQYF; CDR3nt: TGTGCCAGCAGGAGTTGGGGAGGGGACGAGCAGTACTTC
v_gene: TRBV7-3; d_gene: NA; j_gene: TRBJ1-1; abundance: NA; CDR3aa: CASSFGSRSEAFF; CDR3nt: TGTGCCAGCAGCTTCGGGAGTAGAAGTGAAGCTTTCTTT
v_gene: TRBV7-8; d_gene: NA; j_gene: TRBJ2-7; abundance: NA; CDR3aa: CASRQGPAYEQYF; CDR3nt: TGTGCCAGCAGGCAGGGGCCGGCCTACGAGCAGTACTTC
v_gene: TRBV10-3; d_gene: NA; j_gene: TRBJ1-4; abundance: NA; CDR3aa: CAISTENEKLFF; CDR3nt: TGTGCCATCAGTACAGAGAATGAAAAACTGTTTTTT
v_gene: TRBV19; d_gene: TRBD1; j_gene: TRBJ2-5; abundance: NA; CDR3aa: CASSSPDRGPIQYF; CDR3nt: TGTGCCAGTAGTTCACCAGACAGGGGGCCTATCCAGTACTTC
v_gene: TRBV30; d_gene: TRBD2; j_gene: TRBJ2-7; abundance: NA; CDR3aa: CAWSPPGGFSYEQYF; CDR3nt: TGTGCCTGGAGTCCGCCGGGAGGATTTTCCTACGAGCAGTACTTC
v_gene: TRBV5-6; d_gene: TRBD1; j_gene: TRBJ1-5; abundance: NA; CDR3aa: CASREGTVGNQPQHF; CDR3nt: TGTGCCAGCAGGGAAGGGACAGTTGGCAATCAGCCCCAGCATTTT
v_gene: TRBV6-1; d_gene: NA; j_gene: TRBJ1-2; abundance: few; CDR3aa: CASSARQPRGYTF; CDR3nt: TGTGCCAGCAGTGCCAGACAGCCGAGGGGCTACACCTTC
v_gene: TRBV12-5; d_gene: NA; j_gene: TRBJ1-1; abundance: once; CDR3aa: CASALEPQGPAFF; CDR3nt: TGTGCTAGTGCCCTAGAGCCACAGGGCCCAGCTTTCTTT
v_gene: TRBV2; d_gene: NA; j_gene: TRBJ2-7; abundance: NA; CDR3aa: CASPRSDNEQYF; CDR3nt: TGTGCCAGCCCCCGGAGCGATAACGAGCAGTACTTC
v_gene: TRBV2; d_gene: NA; j_gene: TRBJ2-2; abundance: NA; CDR3aa: CASSGTAANTGELFF; CDR3nt: TGTGCCAGCAGTGGGACTGCAGCGAACACCGGGGAGCTGTTTTTT
v_gene: TRBV30; d_gene: TRBD1; j_gene: TRBJ2-1; abundance: few; CDR3aa: CAWSAGTGYNEQFF; CDR3nt: TGTGCCTGGAGCGCCGGGACAGGGTACAATGAGCAGTTCTTC